The 3 T cell receptor beta chains below were found in one sample sequenced in a study of T-cell reconstitution after alpha-beta-depleted transplantation in children. As it was prepared, the TCRbeta library received unique molecular identifiers. Via MiXCR, TCRdb re-called the PCR reads, giving one row per CDR3 protein. The table records about 110,000 distinct CDR3 sequences, 10% of them present only once. Sequencing used PBMCs from the stem cell graft donor, obtained from the stem cell graft. All receptors come from a human donor who donated a stem cell graft to a child with acute lymphoblastic leukemia.

About this clonotype itself: A much larger clone differs by one base, so this may be a read error. CDR3: CASSSTDRDEQYF. The CDR3 nucleotides read TGCGCCAGCAGCAGCACCGACAGGGATGAGCAGTACTTC. This chain uses TRBV5-1 with TRBJ2-7; TRBD1 agrees at 7 bases. With 4 bases clipped from V and 7 bases from J, the junction kept 8 bases outside the gene matches. CDR1 and CDR2 (germline): SGHRS, YFSETQ. The CDR3 is 13 amino acids.

In the case of this clonotype: Being one base from a much bigger clone, this may be a read error. The gene calls are TRBV29-1 and TRBJ2-1; TRBD2 matches at 10 bases. The ends lost 4 bases at V and 9 bases at J; junction bases unmatched: 9. The CDR3 runs 14 residues. Germline V gene lookup returns CDR1 SQVTM and CDR2 ANQGSEA. The CDR3 is CSVGRLAGDTEQFF. The DNA of the CDR3 is TGCAGCGTTGGCAGGCTAGCGGGAGACACTGAGCAGTTCTTC.

With regard to this clonotype: A much larger clone differs by one base, so this may be a read error. The CDR3 nucleotides are TGTGCCTGGAGTCCCCTGTTGAGGGACAGCCTCTATGGCTACACCTTC. Amino acid sequence: CAWSPLLRDSLYGYTF. The chain couples TRBV30 to TRBJ1-2; 7 bases line up with TRBD1. This CDR3 is built from 16 residues. Germline trimming cut 2 bases from V and 4 bases from J; bases unmatched to any gene: 13. Per germline, CDR1 GTSNPN and CDR2 SVGIG (reference sequence).